These T cell receptor beta chains were read from a single sample in a study of cytomegalovirus exposure and HLA in healthy donors. The repertoire was sequenced with immunoSEQ multiplex PCR; TCRdb's copy has only in-frame clones and lacks some. In the table there are approximately 88,000 clones, 60% to 80% of which are singletons. Sequencing was done on a sample of PBMCs. These receptors were obtained from a man aged 45-60 years in good health and CMV-seropositive. Each CDR3 is given with its conserved first and last residue. A D gene is named only where the DNA matches it firmly. The size of a clone is reported for some rows only, either as once, few or many, or as a class for expanded clones.

d_call,v_call,clone_size,j_call,cdr3_aa,cdr3_nt
.,TRBV21-1,.,TRBJ2-5,CASTPRAGGAETQYF,TGTGCCAGCACCCCAAGAGCGGGGGGTGCAGAGACCCAGTACTTC
.,TRBV29-1,few,TRBJ1-5,CSVAAGAGGNQPQHF,TGCAGCGTCGCCGCAGGGGCGGGGGGCAATCAGCCCCAGCATTTT
.,TRBV7-2,.,TRBJ1-5,CASSLAPRVNQPQHF,TGTGCCAGCAGCTTAGCTCCCAGGGTAAATCAGCCCCAGCATTTT
TRBD2,TRBV2,.,TRBJ2-7,CASRLAGAPLYEQYF,TGTGCCAGCAGGTTAGCGGGGGCACCACTCTACGAGCAGTACTTC
.,TRBV4-1,.,TRBJ2-7,CASSQEGGAKQYF,TGCGCCAGCAGCCAAGAAGGAGGGGCGAAGCAGTACTTC
.,TRBV5-5,.,TRBJ2-7,CASSPGPGAYEQYF,TGTGCCAGCAGCCCCGGACCAGGGGCTTACGAGCAGTACTTC
TRBD1,TRBV28,.,TRBJ1-5,CASSETGEEQPQHF,TGTGCCAGCAGCGAGACAGGGGAGGAACAGCCCCAGCATTTT
.,TRBV5-1,.,TRBJ1-5,CASSLDSNSNQPQHF,TGCGCCAGCAGCTTGGACAGCAATAGCAATCAGCCCCAGCATTTT
.,TRBV4-3,.,TRBJ2-4,CASSQTVAGTGKNIQYF,TGCGCCAGCAGCCAAACGGTGGCGGGGACGGGCAAAAACATTCAGTACTTC
TRBD2,TRBV7-2,.,TRBJ2-3,CASSPHSGGATDTQYF,TGTGCCAGCAGCCCCCATAGCGGGGGGGCGACAGATACGCAGTATTTT
.,TRBV11-2,.,TRBJ1-4,CASSYRQSNEKLFF,TGTGCCAGCAGCTACAGGCAATCCAATGAAAAACTGTTTTTT
.,TRBV12-5,.,TRBJ2-7,CASGLRSGGNEQYF,TGTGCTAGTGGTTTGAGATCGGGGGGCAACGAGCAGTACTTC
.,TRBV11-2,once,TRBJ2-3,CASSLVPADTQYF,TGTGCCAGCAGCTTAGTTCCGGCAGATACGCAGTATTTT
.,TRBV19,.,TRBJ1-5,CASKIGGGWDSNQPQNF,TGTGCCAGTAAGATAGGGGGGGGATGGGATAGCAATCAGCCCCAGAATTTT
TRBD1,TRBV10-3,few,TRBJ1-1,CATERDRGQEAFF,TGTGCCACCGAGCGGGACAGGGGGCAGGAAGCTTTCTTT
TRBD1,TRBV2,.,TRBJ1-5,CASSEALLRGLNQPQHF,TGTGCCAGCAGTGAAGCGCTTCTCAGGGGGCTAAATCAGCCCCAGCATTTT
.,TRBV5-1,once,TRBJ2-1,CASSPPTEINNEQFF,TGCGCCAGCAGCCCACCGACAGAGATTAACAATGAGCAGTTCTTC
.,TRBV7-2,.,TRBJ1-2,CASSFRDSAYGYTF,TGTGCCAGCAGTTTCCGGGATTCAGCCTATGGCTACACCTTC
.,TRBV28,once,TRBJ1-6,CASTNRATSRSLNF,TGTGCCAGCACGAACAGGGCCACGTCACGATCCCTCAACTTT
.,TRBV9,few,TRBJ1-2,CASSSTRQAIDYTF,TGTGCCAGCAGCAGCACGAGACAGGCAATAGACTACACCTTC
.,TRBV5-1,.,TRBJ1-1,CASSLRSGNSEAFF,TGCGCCAGCAGCTTGCGTTCGGGTAACTCTGAAGCTTTCTTT
TRBD1,TRBV19,.,TRBJ2-1,CASTPGSGTGGNEQFF,TGTGCCAGTACCCCCGGATCCGGGACAGGGGGCAATGAGCAGTTCTTC
.,TRBV5-8,once,TRBJ1-5,CASSLVAGGAWDQPQHF,TGTGCCAGCAGCTTGGTTGCGGGGGGCGCGTGGGATCAGCCCCAGCATTTT
.,TRBV19,.,TRBJ1-5,CASSIGQGSGPQHF,TGTGCCAGTAGTATTGGGCAGGGGTCGGGGCCCCAGCATTTT
.,TRBV5-1,few,TRBJ2-2,CASSLNPAGHPNTGELFF,TGCGCCAGCAGCTTGAACCCTGCGGGGCACCCTAACACCGGGGAGCTGTTTTTT
TRBD1,TRBV6-6,.,TRBJ2-7,CASKLTGGNYEQYF,TGTGCCAGCAAATTAACAGGGGGCAACTACGAGCAGTACTTC
.,TRBV28,.,TRBJ2-7,CASSGTGGSSYEQYF,TGTGCCAGCAGTGGGACAGGCGGGAGCTCCTACGAGCAGTACTTC
TRBD1,TRBV5-4,.,TRBJ1-2,CASSPTGNYGYTF,TGTGCCAGCAGCCCGACAGGGAACTATGGCTACACCTTC
TRBD2,TRBV18,.,TRBJ2-3,CASSLLAGRNTDTQYF,TGTGCCAGCTCACTTTTAGCGGGGAGAAACACAGATACGCAGTATTTT